Listed here is a single T cell receptor beta chain. This sample is part of a study of shared clonotypes between healthy human individuals. Overall study context: The plates for each donor numbered three CD4 naive, three CD4 memory, two CD8 naive and one CD8 memory.

TCRdb's table, derived via immunoSEQ multiplex PCR, lists solely in-frame clones and lacks some. The data hold some 2,000,000 clones, with around 95% observed a single time. With 4 bases removed from V and 4 bases from J, the gap between germline ends came to 17 bases. The CDR3 has 16 residues. Germline CDR1 reads LNHDA; CDR2 reads SQIVND (reference sequence). This clonotype was obtained from a young man in good health. Sequencing was performed on naive CD4+ T cells sorted from blood. Subset described: CD45RA+ positively selected. The rearrangement links TRBV19 to TRBJ2-1, with D tentatively TRBD2 (5 bases). CDR3 DNA sequence: TGTGCCAGTAGTAAACGGGGAGCCAATGATTACAATGAGCAGTTCTTC. Its protein is CASSKRGANDYNEQFF. Variable domain in full (rest from reference TRBV19 and TRBJ2-1): DGGITQSPKYLFRKEGQNVTLSCEQNLNHDAMYWYRQDPGQGLRLIYYSQIVNDFQKGDIAEGYSVSREKKESFPLTVTSAQKNPTAFYLCASSKRGANDYNEQFFGPGTRLTVL.